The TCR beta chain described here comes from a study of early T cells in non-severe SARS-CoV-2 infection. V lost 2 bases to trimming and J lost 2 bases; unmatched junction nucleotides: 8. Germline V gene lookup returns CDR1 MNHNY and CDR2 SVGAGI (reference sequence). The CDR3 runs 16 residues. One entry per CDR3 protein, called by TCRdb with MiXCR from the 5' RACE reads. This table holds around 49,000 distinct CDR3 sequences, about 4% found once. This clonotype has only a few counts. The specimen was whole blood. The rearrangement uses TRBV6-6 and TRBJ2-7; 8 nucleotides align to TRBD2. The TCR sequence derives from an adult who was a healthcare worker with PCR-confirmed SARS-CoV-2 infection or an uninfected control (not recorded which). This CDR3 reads CASSYAPGTRPYEQYF. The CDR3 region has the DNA TGTGCCAGCAGTTACGCCCCAGGGACTAGACCCTACGAGCAGTACTTC.